This passage covers 27 T cell receptor beta chains from one sample sequenced in a study of cytomegalovirus exposure and HLA in healthy donors. It was with 60 Vbeta and 13 Jbeta primers that the PCR ran. Only in-frame clones appear in the TCRdb table, and some are missing; sequencing was by immunoSEQ multiplex PCR. Found here are roughly 99,000 clones, roughly 70% of them singletons; the top ten hold 14%. Sequencing input: PBMCs. These receptors all stem from a woman between 40 and 50 years old in good health and CMV-seropositive.

Note on this clone: An end of the junction differs from the germline gene, which may be a read error. V is TRBV2 and J is TRBJ2-7, with TRBD1 matching 9 bases. This CDR3 region has 16 residues. The germline V gene has CDR1 SNHLY and CDR2 FYNNEI. CDR3 nucleotides: TGTGCCAGCAGTGTAGGGCCGGGACAGGGATCCTACGGGCAGTACTTC. It translates to CASSVGPGQGSYGQYF.

The chain employs TRBV6-1 and TRBJ2-2, with TRBD2 matching over 8 bases. Germline V CDR1 and CDR2: MNHNS, SASEGT. After removal of 5 bases from V and 3 bases from J, the junction contained 5 bases not matched to a gene. The CDR3 has 15 amino acids. The CDR3, as DNA: TGTGCCAGCAGTCCTACTAGCGGTTACACCGGGGAGCTGTTTTTT. It specifies CASSPTSGYTGELFF.

V and J are TRBV6-5 and TRBJ1-1, with TRBD1 matching 10 bases. The CDR3 is 14 residues long. Germline V lookup: CDR1 MNHEY, CDR2 SVGAGI. CDR3 DNA sequence: TGTGCGAGCCTCCCCGGGACAGGGGTTTCTGAAGCTTTCTTT. Protein product: CASLPGTGVSEAFF.

This sequence joins TRBV27 and TRBJ2-7; the D is unclear. Per the germline V gene, CDR1 is MNHEY and CDR2 is SMNVEV (reference sequence). The CDR3 has 13 residues. The V end was cut by 8 bases, the J end by 0 bases, with 11 bases between. In DNA, the CDR3 is TGTGCCAGCGGTAAAGTGAGCTCCTACGAGCAGTACTTC. Residues: CASGKVSSYEQYF.

This sequence joins TRBV15 and TRBJ1-5; tentative D call: TRBD1 (6 bases). Germline lookup yields CDR1 LNHNV and CDR2 YYDKDF (reference sequence). The CDR3 sequence is 14 residues long. V was pared by 0 bases and J by 7 bases, with 10 bases between. The chain's CDR3 is CATSRDRGGQPQHF. CDR3 nucleotides: TGTGCCACCAGCAGAGACAGGGGCGGACAGCCCCAGCATTTT.

This clone was counted a single time. The rearrangement uses TRBV7-3 and TRBJ2-1; tentatively, D is TRBD1 (5 bases). This CDR3 is 15 amino acids long. Trimming took 0 bases from V and 5 from J, leaving 11 bases between them. From germline, CDR1 is SGHTA and CDR2 FQGTGA. The DNA of the CDR3 is TGTGCCAGCAGCTTAACTCCCGCAGGGAACAATGAGCAGTTCTTC. Protein sequence: CASSLTPAGNNEQFF.

V and J are TRBV28 and TRBJ2-3; no firm D call. Germline lookup yields CDR1 MDHEN and CDR2 SYDVKM. V was trimmed by 5 bases and J by 8 bases, leaving 14 bases between them. The CDR3 sequence is 13 residues long. CDR3 in amino acids: CASSAAQEGTQYF. The CDR3 DNA reads as TGTGCCAGCAGTGCCGCCCAGGAAGGTACGCAGTATTTT.

The chain links TRBV19 to TRBJ1-5, with D maybe TRBD1 (5 bases). Germline V gene sequence: CDR1 LNHDA, CDR2 SQIVND (reference sequence). V lost 5 bases and J 2 bases, leaving 16 bases between the germline ends. CDR3 length equals 16 residues. The CDR3 region has the DNA TGTGCCAGTAGTCTCCCCAGGGCTCGGCGCAATCAGCCCCAGCATTTT. It is translated as CASSLPRARRNQPQHF.

The chain is built from TRBV7-3 and TRBJ2-1; 13 nucleotides line up with TRBD2. From germline, CDR1 is SGHTA and CDR2 FQGTGA. CDR3 size: 15 residues. Trimming removed 4 bases from V and 6 bases from J; junction bases left unmatched: 3. CDR3 loop: CASSSLAGGPNEQFF. The CDR3 DNA is TGTGCCAGCAGCTCACTAGCGGGGGGGCCCAATGAGCAGTTCTTC.

The chain couples TRBV6-1 to TRBJ1-1; D not certain. This CDR3 spans 13 amino acids. Per germline, CDR1 MNHNS and CDR2 SASEGT. Trimming took 2 bases from V and 3 from J, leaving 7 bases between them. CDR3 nucleotide sequence: TGTGCCAGCAGTGAACACAGAGACACTGAAGCTTTCTTT. It translates to CASSEHRDTEAFF.

The chain joins TRBV27 to TRBJ1-1, with a tentative D call TRBD1 (6 bases). CDR1 is MNHEY, CDR2 SMNVEV, per germline (reference sequence). The V gene lost 4 bases and the J gene lost 1 base, with 10 bases spanning the gap. The CDR3 is 14 amino acids. The chain's CDR3 is CASSSLQGNTEAFF. CDR3 DNA sequence: TGTGCCAGCAGTTCGCTACAGGGGAACACTGAAGCTTTCTTT.

This clone was counted once. The chain links TRBV2 to TRBJ2-7; the D gene is possibly TRBD2 (6 bases). Between the trimmed V and J ends, which lost 6 bases and 3 bases, there was a span of 12 bases. The CDR3 has 13 residues. CDR1 is SNHLY and CDR2 is FYNNEI in the germline V gene. The CDR3, as DNA: TGTGCCAGCAGCGCGGGACTTGTCTACGAGCAGTACTTC. Its protein is CASSAGLVYEQYF.

The J gene is TRBJ1-5, the V gene TRBV19; D is possibly TRBD1 (5 bases). In germline, CDR1 is LNHDA, CDR2 SQIVND (reference sequence). The CDR3 covers 13 residues. V was clipped by 4 bases and J by 5 bases, with 9 bases between them. The CDR3 region is CASSRQGYQPQHF. The CDR3 coding sequence is TGTGCCAGTAGTAGGCAGGGTTATCAGCCCCAGCATTTT. Complete variable domain (other parts from reference TRBV19 and TRBJ1-5): DGGITQSPKYLFRKEGQNVTLSCEQNLNHDAMYWYRQDPGQGLRLIYYSQIVNDFQKGDIAEGYSVSREKKESFPLTVTSAQKNPTAFYLCASSRQGYQPQHFGDGTRLSIL.

The V and J genes are TRBV5-4 and TRBJ2-5; 7 bases are shared with TRBD1. CDR1 and CDR2 from the germline V gene are SGHNT and YYREEE (reference sequence). This CDR3 region has 16 residues. J gave up 3 bases and V 3 bases, and 11 bases lay outside the gene matches. CDR3 in DNA: TGTGCCAGCAGCTCGCCCTTTATACAGGGGAAAGAGACCCAGTACTTC. Protein: CASSSPFIQGKETQYF. Full variable domain (missing parts from reference TRBV5-4 and TRBJ2-5): ETGVTQSPTHLIKTRGQQVTLRCSSQSGHNTVSWYQQALGQGPQFIFQYYREEENGRGNFPPRFSGLQFPNYSSELNVNALELDDSALYLCASSSPFIQGKETQYFGPGTRLLVL.

The rearrangement uses TRBV5-1 and TRBJ2-7, with TRBD2 identical over 9 bases. The CDR3 is 14 amino acids. The V segment lost 2 bases and the J segment 3 bases; nucleotides outside the gene matches: 3. The germline V gene encodes CDR1 SGHRS and CDR2 YFSETQ. CDR3 sequence reads: CASSFKAGGYEQYF. The CDR3 DNA reads TGCGCCAGCAGCTTCAAAGCGGGGGGCTACGAGCAGTACTTC.

This sequence joins TRBV25-1 and TRBJ1-2, with D perhaps matching TRBD1 (6 bases). Per germline, CDR1 MGHDK and CDR2 SYGVNS. V was shortened by 4 bases and J by 0 bases, with 15 bases between the two germline ends. The CDR3 is made up of 16 amino acids. The CDR3 region has the DNA TGTGCCAGCAGTGGCCAGGGATCAGGGGCTAACTATGGCTACACCTTC. Translation: CASSGQGSGANYGYTF.

The V gene is TRBV15, the J gene TRBJ2-5; TRBD2 aligns across 7 bases. Losses at the gene ends were 4 bases for V and 0 bases for J; bases not matched to a gene: 8. This CDR3 has 16 residues. CDR1 is LNHNV, CDR2 YYDKDF, per germline (reference sequence). The CDR3, as DNA: TGTGCCACCAGCACAAATCCCGGGGGGTACCAAGAGACCCAGTACTTC. Its translation: CATSTNPGGYQETQYF.

V usage is TRBV25-1 and J usage is TRBJ2-1, with 7 bases aligning to TRBD1. Trimming at V came to 9 bases and at J to 4 bases, leaving 12 bases not matched to a gene. Germline V gene lookup returns CDR1 MGHDK and CDR2 SYGVNS. CDR3 length equals 15 residues. The chain's CDR3 is CASRPTGILYNEQFF. Written as DNA, the CDR3 is TGTGCCAGTAGACCGACAGGGATCCTGTACAATGAGCAGTTCTTC.

This sequence joins TRBV2 and TRBJ2-3, with 13 nucleotides matching TRBD2. Germline V lookup: CDR1 SNHLY, CDR2 FYNNEI. The CDR3 has 16 residues. J gave up 4 bases and V 6 bases, and 7 bases lay outside the gene matches. For the CDR3, the DNA is TGTGCCAGCAGCTACCGGACTAGCGGGGGCTCAGATACGCAGTATTTT. Its protein is CASSYRTSGGSDTQYF.

V gene TRBV4-3 combines with J gene TRBJ2-3; D gene uncertain. Trimming removed 0 bases from V and 0 bases from J, with 4 bases in between. The CDR3 is 14 residues long. CDR1 is LGHNA and CDR2 is YSLEER in the germline V gene. The CDR3 DNA is TGCGCCAGCAGCCAAGACCGTAGCACAGATACGCAGTATTTT. Protein sequence: CASSQDRSTDTQYF.

The rearrangement joins TRBV19 to TRBJ1-2; D remains ambiguous. The CDR3 covers 14 residues. The V end lost 6 bases, the J end lost 2 bases, and 13 bases lay between the germline ends. CDR1 and CDR2 (germline): LNHDA, SQIVND (reference sequence). This chain's CDR3 is CASSPIERNYGYTF. The CDR3 DNA reads TGTGCCAGTAGCCCTATTGAGAGGAACTATGGCTACACCTTC.

The rearrangement joins TRBV6-5 to TRBJ2-7, with D tentatively TRBD2 (5 bases). The CDR3 loop spans 14 amino acids. Between the trimmed V and J ends, which lost 0 bases and 6 bases, there was a span of 12 bases. Germline V gene lookup returns CDR1 MNHEY and CDR2 SVGAGI. CDR3 sequence (DNA): TGTGCCAGCAGTTACTCCGAAGGGAGTGGCGAGCAGTACTTC. Amino acid sequence: CASSYSEGSGEQYF.

This sequence joins TRBV6-5 and TRBJ1-2; 8 bases match TRBD1. CDR1 and CDR2 (germline): MNHEY, SVGAGI. Trimming cost V 10 bases and J 8 bases; bases outside gene matches: 12. The CDR3 runs 13 residues. The CDR3 here is CATRLTGEGGYTF. DNA for the CDR3: TGTGCCACTCGCCTGACAGGGGAAGGCGGCTACACCTTC.

The gene calls are TRBV7-2 and TRBJ1-6; D unclear. The CDR3 has 16 amino acids. Trimming removed 2 bases from V and 7 bases from J, with 15 bases in between. From germline, CDR1 is SGHTA and CDR2 FQGNSA. The CDR3 DNA sequence: TGTGCCAGCAGCTTACGAGGTGCTCCGAACAATTCACCCCTCCACTTT. It translates to CASSLRGAPNNSPLHF.

V and J are TRBV27 and TRBJ1-2, with 7 nucleotides matching TRBD1. The ends lost 5 bases at V and 6 bases at J; junction bases unmatched: 15. The CDR3 spans 16 residues. CDR1 and CDR2 from the germline V gene are MNHEY and SMNVEV (reference sequence). The CDR3 sequence: CASSPWTGRGLNGYTF. In DNA form, the CDR3 reads TGTGCCAGCAGTCCCTGGACAGGTCGGGGTTTGAATGGCTACACCTTC.

The rearrangement joins TRBV6-1 to TRBJ1-4, with D perhaps TRBD1 (6 bases). Germline CDR1 MNHNS, CDR2 SASEGT. This CDR3 spans 12 amino acids. Trimming left V 6 bases short and J 9 bases short, with 11 bases between. The CDR3 nucleotides are TGTGCCAGCAGACCAGGACAGCAAAAACTGTTTTTT. It translates to CASRPGQQKLFF.

CDR3 in DNA: TGTGCCAGTAGTATCAAGCGGAGCACAGATACGCAGTATTTT. Its translation: CASSIKRSTDTQYF. The V gene is TRBV19, the J gene TRBJ2-3, with D maybe TRBD2 (5 bases). Deletions cut 3 bases from V and 0 bases from J, with 7 bases between. The CDR3 is 14 residues long. The germline V gene encodes CDR1 LNHDA and CDR2 SQIVND (reference sequence).